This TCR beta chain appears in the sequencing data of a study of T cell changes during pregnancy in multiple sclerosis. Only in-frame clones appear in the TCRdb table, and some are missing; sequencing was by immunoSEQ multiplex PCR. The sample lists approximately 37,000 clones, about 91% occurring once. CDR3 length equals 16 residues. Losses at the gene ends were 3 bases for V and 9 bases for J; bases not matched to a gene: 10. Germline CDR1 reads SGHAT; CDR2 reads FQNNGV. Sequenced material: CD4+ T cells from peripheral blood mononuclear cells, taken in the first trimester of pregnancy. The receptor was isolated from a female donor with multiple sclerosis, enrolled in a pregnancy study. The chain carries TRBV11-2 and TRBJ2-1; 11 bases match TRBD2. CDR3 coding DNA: TGTGCCAGCAGCTTTGGGCTAGCGGGAGGATTGAGTGAGCAGTTCTTC. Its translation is CASSFGLAGGLSEQFF.